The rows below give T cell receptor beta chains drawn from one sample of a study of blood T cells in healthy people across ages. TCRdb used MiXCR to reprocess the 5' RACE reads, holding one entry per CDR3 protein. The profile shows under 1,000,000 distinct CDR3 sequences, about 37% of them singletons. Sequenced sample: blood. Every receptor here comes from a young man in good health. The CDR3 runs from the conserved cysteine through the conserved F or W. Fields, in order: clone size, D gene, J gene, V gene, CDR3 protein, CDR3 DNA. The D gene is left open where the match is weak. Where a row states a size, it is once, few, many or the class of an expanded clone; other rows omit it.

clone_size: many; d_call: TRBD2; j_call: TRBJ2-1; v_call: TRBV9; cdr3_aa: CASSALAGDINEQFF; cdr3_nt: TGTGCCAGCAGCGCCCTAGCGGGGGACATTAATGAGCAGTTCTTC
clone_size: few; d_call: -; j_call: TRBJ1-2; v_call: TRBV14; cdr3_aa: CASSQGTAKGYTF; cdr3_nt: TGTGCCAGCAGCCAGGGGACGGCTAAAGGCTACACCTTC
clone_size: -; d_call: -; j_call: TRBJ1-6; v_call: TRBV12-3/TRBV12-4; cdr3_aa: CASSPSRGITPLHF; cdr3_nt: TGTGCCAGCAGTCCTAGCCGGGGGATAACACCCCTCCACTTT
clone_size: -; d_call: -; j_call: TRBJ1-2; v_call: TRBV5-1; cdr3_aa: CASSLAEAGRGIHSYTF; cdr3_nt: TGCGCCAGCAGCTTGGCCGAGGCGGGTCGAGGGATTCATAGCTACACCTTC
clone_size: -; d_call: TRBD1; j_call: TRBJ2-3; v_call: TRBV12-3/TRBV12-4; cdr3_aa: CASTNMGGTGDGADTQYF; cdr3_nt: TGTGCCAGCACCAATATGGGAGGGACAGGGGACGGGGCAGATACGCAGTATTTT
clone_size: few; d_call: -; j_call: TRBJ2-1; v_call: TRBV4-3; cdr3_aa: CASSQATRGGRNEQFF; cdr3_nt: TGCGCCAGCAGCCAAGCTACGAGGGGGGGTCGCAATGAGCAGTTCTTC
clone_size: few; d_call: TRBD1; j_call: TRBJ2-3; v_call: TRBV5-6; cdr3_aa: CASRPWTGSTDTQYF; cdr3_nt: TGTGCCAGCAGGCCGTGGACAGGGTCCACAGATACGCAGTATTTT
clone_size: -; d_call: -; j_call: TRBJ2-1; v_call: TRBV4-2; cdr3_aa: CASSQATLKTFSYNEQFF; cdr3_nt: TGTGCCAGCAGCCAAGCCACCTTAAAAACCTTTAGCTACAATGAGCAGTTCTTC
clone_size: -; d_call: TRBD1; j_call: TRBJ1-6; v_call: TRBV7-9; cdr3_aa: CASSGKTGSSYNPPLHF; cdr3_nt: TGTGCCAGCAGCGGAAAGACAGGGAGCTCCTATAATCCACCCCTCCACTTT
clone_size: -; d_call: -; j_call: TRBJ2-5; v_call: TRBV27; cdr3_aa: CASRPQPEQGTQYF; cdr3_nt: TGTGCCAGCAGGCCCCAACCGGAACAAGGGACCCAGTACTTC
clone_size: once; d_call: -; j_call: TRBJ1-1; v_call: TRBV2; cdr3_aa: CASSEILQRRTANTEAFF; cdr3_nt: TGTGCCAGCAGTGAAATCCTTCAAAGACGAACGGCAAACACTGAAGCTTTCTTT
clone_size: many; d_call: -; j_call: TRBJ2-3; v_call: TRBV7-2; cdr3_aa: CASSRRTDTQYF; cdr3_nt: TGTGCCAGCAGCAGACGCACAGATACGCAGTATTTT
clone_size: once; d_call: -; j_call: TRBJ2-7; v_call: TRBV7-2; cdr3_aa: CASSPGVLYEQYF; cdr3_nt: TGTGCCAGCAGCCCGGGGGTACTCTACGAGCAGTACTTC
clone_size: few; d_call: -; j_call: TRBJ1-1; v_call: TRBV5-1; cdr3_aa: CASSLEIGRTEAFF; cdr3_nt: TGCGCCAGCAGCTTGGAAATAGGACGCACTGAAGCTTTCTTT
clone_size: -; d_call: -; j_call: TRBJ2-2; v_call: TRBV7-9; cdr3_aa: CASSPPLTGELFF; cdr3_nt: TGTGCCAGCAGCCCTCCCCTCACCGGGGAGCTGTTTTTT
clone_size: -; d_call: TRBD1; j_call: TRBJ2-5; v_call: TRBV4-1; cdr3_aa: CASSQDQYGTGGQETQYF; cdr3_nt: TGCGCCAGCAGCCAAGATCAGTACGGGACAGGGGGACAAGAGACCCAGTACTTC
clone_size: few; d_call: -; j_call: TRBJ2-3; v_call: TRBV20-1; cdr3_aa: CSARDEGRGADTQYF; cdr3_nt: TGCAGTGCTAGAGACGAGGGCCGGGGCGCAGATACGCAGTATTTT
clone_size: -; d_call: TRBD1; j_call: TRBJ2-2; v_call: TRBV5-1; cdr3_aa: CASSDTIDRGGTGELFF; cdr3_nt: TGCGCCAGCAGCGACACCATCGACAGGGGCGGCACCGGGGAGCTGTTTTTT
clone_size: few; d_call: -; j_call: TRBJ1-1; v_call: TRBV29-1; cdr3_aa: CSVGRQRNTEAFF; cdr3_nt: TGCAGCGTTGGCCGACAGAGGAACACTGAAGCTTTCTTT
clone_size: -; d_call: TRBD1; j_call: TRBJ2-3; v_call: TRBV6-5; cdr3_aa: CASRPAATGNTDAQYF; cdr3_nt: TGTGCCAGCAGACCAGCCGCGACAGGGAACACAGATGCGCAGTATTTT
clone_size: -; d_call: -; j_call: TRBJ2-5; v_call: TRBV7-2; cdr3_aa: CASTPDSKETQYF; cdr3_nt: TGTGCCAGTACCCCGGACAGTAAAGAGACCCAGTACTTC
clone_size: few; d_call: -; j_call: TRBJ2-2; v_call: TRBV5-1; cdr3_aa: CASSLEQGGELFF; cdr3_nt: TGCGCCAGCAGCTTGGAACAGGGCGGGGAGCTGTTTTTT
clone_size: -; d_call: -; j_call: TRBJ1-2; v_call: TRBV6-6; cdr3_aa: CASSPTDSHNYGYTF; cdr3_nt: TGTGCCAGCAGCCCGACCGACTCTCATAACTATGGCTACACCTTC
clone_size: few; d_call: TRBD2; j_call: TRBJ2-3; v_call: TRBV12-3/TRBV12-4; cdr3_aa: CATDTPASGGTDTQYF; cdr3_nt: TGTGCCACCGACACCCCCGCTAGCGGGGGAACAGATACGCAGTATTTT
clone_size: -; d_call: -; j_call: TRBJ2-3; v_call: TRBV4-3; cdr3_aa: CASSQDPYYRNTDTQYF; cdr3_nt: TGCGCCAGCAGCCAAGATCCCTATTATAGGAACACAGATACGCAGTATTTT
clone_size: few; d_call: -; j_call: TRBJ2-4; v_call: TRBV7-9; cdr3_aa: CASSLSGTLAKNIQYF; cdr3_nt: TGTGCCAGCAGCCTGAGCGGCACTCTAGCCAAAAACATTCAGTACTTC
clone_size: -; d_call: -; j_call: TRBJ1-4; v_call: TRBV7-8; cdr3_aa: CASSLYRGEKLFF; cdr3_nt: TGTGCCAGCAGTCTATACAGAGGTGAAAAACTGTTTTTT
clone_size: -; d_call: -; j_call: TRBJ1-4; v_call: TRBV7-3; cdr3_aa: CASSPGEREKLFF; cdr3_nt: TGTGCCAGCAGCCCGGGGGAAAGAGAAAAACTGTTTTTT
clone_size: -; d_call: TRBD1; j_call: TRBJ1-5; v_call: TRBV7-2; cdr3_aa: CASSSDRGEHQPQHF; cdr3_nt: TGTGCCAGCAGCTCGGACAGGGGGGAACATCAGCCCCAGCATTTT
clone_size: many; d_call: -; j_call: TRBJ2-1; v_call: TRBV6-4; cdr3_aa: CASTPEHSSYNEQFF; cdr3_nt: TGTGCCAGCACACCGGAGCACAGCTCCTACAATGAGCAGTTCTTC
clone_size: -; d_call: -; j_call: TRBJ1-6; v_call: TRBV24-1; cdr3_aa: CATSDLIWEGNSPLHF; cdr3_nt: TGTGCCACCAGTGATTTAATATGGGAGGGTAATTCACCCCTCCACTTT
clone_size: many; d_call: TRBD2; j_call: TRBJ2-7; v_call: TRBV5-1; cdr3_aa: CASSLAIAGDEQYF; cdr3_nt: TGCGCCAGCAGCTTGGCCATCGCGGGGGACGAGCAGTACTTC
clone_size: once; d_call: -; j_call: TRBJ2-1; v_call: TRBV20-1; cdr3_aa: CSASGLTEFF; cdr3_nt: TGCAGTGCTAGCGGACTTACGGAGTTCTTC
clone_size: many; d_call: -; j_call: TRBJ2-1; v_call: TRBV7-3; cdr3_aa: CASSPDKSSYNEQFF; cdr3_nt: TGTGCCAGCAGCCCAGATAAGAGCTCCTACAATGAGCAGTTCTTC
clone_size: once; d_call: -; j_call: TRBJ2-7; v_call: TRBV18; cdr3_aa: CASSPQSSEYEQYF; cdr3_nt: TGTGCCAGCTCACCACAGTCTAGCGAGTACGAGCAGTACTTC
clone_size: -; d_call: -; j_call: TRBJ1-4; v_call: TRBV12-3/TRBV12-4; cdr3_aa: CASSFALGEKLFF; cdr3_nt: TGTGCCAGCAGTTTCGCCCTGGGTGAAAAACTGTTTTTT
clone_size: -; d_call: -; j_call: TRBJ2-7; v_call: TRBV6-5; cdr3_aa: CASSYDGRKTSYEQYF; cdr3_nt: TGTGCCAGCAGTTACGATGGGCGTAAGACCTCCTACGAGCAGTACTTC
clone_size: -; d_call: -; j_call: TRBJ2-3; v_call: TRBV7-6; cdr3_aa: CASSFAGSSTDTQYF; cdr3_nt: TGTGCCAGCAGCTTCGCGGGGTCTAGCACAGATACGCAGTATTTT
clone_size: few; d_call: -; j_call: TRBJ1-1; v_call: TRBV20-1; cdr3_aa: CSAGTRNTEAFF; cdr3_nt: TGCAGTGCGGGGACCAGGAACACTGAAGCTTTCTTT
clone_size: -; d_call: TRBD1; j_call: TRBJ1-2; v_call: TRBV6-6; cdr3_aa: CASSSIQGMGNYGYTF; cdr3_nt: TGTGCCAGCAGTTCGATACAGGGGATGGGTAACTATGGCTACACCTTC
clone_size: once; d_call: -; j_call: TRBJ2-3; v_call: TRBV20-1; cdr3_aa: CSGTSGLTSTDTQYF; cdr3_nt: TGCAGTGGTACATCGGGACTGACTAGCACAGATACGCAGTATTTT
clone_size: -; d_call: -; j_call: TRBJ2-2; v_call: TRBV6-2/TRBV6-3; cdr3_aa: CASRPTASESIGELFF; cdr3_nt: TGTGCCAGCAGACCAACGGCTAGCGAGAGCATCGGGGAGCTGTTTTTT
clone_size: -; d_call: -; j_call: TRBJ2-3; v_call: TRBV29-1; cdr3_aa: CSAGTLSTDTQYF; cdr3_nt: TGCAGCGCCGGGACTCTAAGCACAGATACGCAGTATTTT
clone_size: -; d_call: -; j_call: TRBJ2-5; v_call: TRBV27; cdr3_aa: CASSFLGLKETQYF; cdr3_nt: TGTGCCAGCAGCTTCTTGGGCTTGAAAGAGACCCAGTACTTC
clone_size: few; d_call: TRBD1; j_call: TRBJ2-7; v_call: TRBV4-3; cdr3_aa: CASSQRDRGYEQYF; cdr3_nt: TGCGCCAGCAGCCAAAGGGACAGGGGGTACGAGCAGTACTTC
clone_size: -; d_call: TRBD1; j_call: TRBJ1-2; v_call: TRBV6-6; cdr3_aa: CASSYPDRGTRSYTF; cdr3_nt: TGTGCCAGCAGTTACCCGGACAGGGGAACTAGGAGCTACACCTTC
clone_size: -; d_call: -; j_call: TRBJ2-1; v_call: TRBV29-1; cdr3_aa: CSAKSIGQNSYNEQFF; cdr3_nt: TGCAGCGCTAAATCTATCGGACAGAACTCCTACAATGAGCAGTTCTTC
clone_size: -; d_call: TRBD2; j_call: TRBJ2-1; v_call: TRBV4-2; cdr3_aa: CASSSGLEVEQFF; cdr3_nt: TGTGCCAGCAGCTCGGGACTAGAGGTTGAGCAGTTCTTC
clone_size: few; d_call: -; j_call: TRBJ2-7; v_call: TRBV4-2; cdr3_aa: CASSIQAISYEQYF; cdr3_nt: TGTGCCAGCAGCATCCAGGCAATCTCCTACGAGCAGTACTTC
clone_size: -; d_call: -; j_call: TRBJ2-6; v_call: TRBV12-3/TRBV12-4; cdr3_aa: CASSLDAGAFSGANVLTF; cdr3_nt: TGTGCCAGCAGTTTAGACGCAGGGGCCTTCTCTGGGGCCAACGTCCTGACTTTC
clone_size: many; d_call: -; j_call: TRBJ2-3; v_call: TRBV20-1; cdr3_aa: CSAPATRRVLTDTQYF; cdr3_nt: TGCAGTGCGCCCGCCACCCGGAGGGTCCTCACAGATACGCAGTATTTT
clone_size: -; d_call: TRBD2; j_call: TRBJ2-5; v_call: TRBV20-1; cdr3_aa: CSARKLAGGVETQYF; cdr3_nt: TGCAGTGCTAGAAAACTAGCGGGAGGAGTCGAGACCCAGTACTTC
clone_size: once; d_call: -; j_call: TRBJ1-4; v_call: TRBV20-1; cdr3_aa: CSASAQEKLFF; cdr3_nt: TGCAGCGCATCGGCCCAGGAAAAACTGTTTTTT
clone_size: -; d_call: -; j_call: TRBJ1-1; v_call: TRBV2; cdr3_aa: CASSTEQNTEAFF; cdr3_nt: TGTGCCAGCAGTACAGAACAGAACACTGAAGCTTTCTTT
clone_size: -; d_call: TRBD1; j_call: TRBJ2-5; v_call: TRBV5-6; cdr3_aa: CASSFGTGIDEQYF; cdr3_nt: TGTGCCAGCAGCTTCGGGACAGGGATCGATGAGCAGTACTTC
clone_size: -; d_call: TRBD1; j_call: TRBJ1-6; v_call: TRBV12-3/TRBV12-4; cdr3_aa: CASSLGTGPNSPLHF; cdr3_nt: TGTGCCAGCAGTTTAGGGACAGGACCTAATTCACCCCTCCACTTT
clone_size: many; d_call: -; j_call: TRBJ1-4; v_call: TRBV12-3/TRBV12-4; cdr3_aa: CASRPTGPHEKLFF; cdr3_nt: TGTGCCAGCAGGCCCACAGGGCCCCATGAAAAACTGTTTTTT
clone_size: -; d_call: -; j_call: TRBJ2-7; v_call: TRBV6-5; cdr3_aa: CASSYRQEQYF; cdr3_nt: TGTGCCAGCAGCTACCGACAGGAGCAGTACTTC
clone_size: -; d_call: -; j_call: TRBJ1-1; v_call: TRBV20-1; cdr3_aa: CSASGGAYNTEAFF; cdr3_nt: TGCAGTGCTAGTGGAGGGGCCTATAACACTGAAGCTTTCTTT